These 22 T cell receptor beta chains share one sample of origin, sequenced in a study of cytomegalovirus exposure and HLA in healthy donors. With 60 Vbeta and 13 Jbeta primers, the PCR was carried out. Measured with immunoSEQ multiplex PCR; TCRdb has only the in-frame clones, and not every one. This table holds 130,000 or so clones, around nine tenths found once. The source material was PBMCs. Every receptor here comes from a woman aged 25 to 39 in good health and CMV-seronegative.

The chain uses TRBV25-1 and TRBJ1-5; 7 positions agree with TRBD1. The CDR3 covers 13 residues. V gave up 3 bases and J gave up 9 bases; unmatched junction bases: 5. Germline V CDR1 and CDR2: MGHDK, SYGVNS. CDR3: CASSETGSSPQHF. The CDR3 DNA sequence: TGTGCCAGCAGTGAGACAGGGTCATCGCCCCAGCATTTT.

This chain uses TRBV7-9 with TRBJ2-5, with D unresolved. The J call is in doubt because the DNA end fits TRBJ2-7 better. CDR1 SEHNR and CDR2 FQNEAQ come from the germline V gene (reference sequence). This CDR3 spans 11 amino acids. Here the CDR3 DNA reads TGTGCCAGCAGCCCACTCTACGAGCAGTACTTC. Residues: CASSPLYEQYF.

This chain joins TRBV10-1 and TRBJ2-4, with D uncertain. The CDR3 loop spans 18 amino acids. V was trimmed by 3 bases and J by 0 bases, leaving 18 bases between them. Germline V gene sequence: CDR1 WNHNN, CDR2 SYGVQD (reference sequence). CDR3 DNA: TGCGCCAGCAGTGACCCCTCCGCGGATGACCTAGCCAAAAACATTCAGTACTTC. Translating gives CASSDPSADDLAKNIQYF.

This chain links TRBV4-3 with TRBJ2-1; TRBD2 is a possible D gene (7 bases). In germline, CDR1 is LGHNA, CDR2 YSLEER. V lost 0 bases, J lost 0 bases, and 21 bases lay in between. The CDR3 sequence is 20 residues long. The CDR3 coding sequence is TGCGCCAGCAGCCAAGAACTAGGGGGAGGGATGACGGGCTCCTACAATGAGCAGTTCTTC. Its protein is CASSQELGGGMTGSYNEQFF.

J is TRBJ2-7 and V is TRBV7-6, with D possibly being TRBD1 (5 bases). In germline, CDR1 is SGHVS, CDR2 FNYEAQ. Trimming cost V 3 bases and J 2 bases, with 8 bases left between them. The CDR3 is made up of 13 amino acids. The chain's CDR3 is CASSLGLAYEQYF. CDR3 bases: TGTGCCAGCAGCTTGGGGCTAGCCTACGAGCAGTACTTC.

The count of this clone is one. V usage is TRBV18 and J usage is TRBJ2-1; a possible D gene is TRBD1 (5 bases). CDR1 KGHSH and CDR2 LQKENI come from the germline V gene. CDR3 size: 14 residues. Trimming stripped 2 bases from V and 8 bases from J, with 13 bases between. CDR3 DNA sequence: TGTGCCAGCTCACCAAGGCCAGGGTCGCATGAGCAGTTCTTC. This gives the protein CASSPRPGSHEQFF.

The V gene is TRBV7-7, the J gene TRBJ1-1; a possible D gene is TRBD1 (6 bases). CDR3 length: 13 amino acids. V was cut by 3 bases and J by 7 bases, with 12 bases left in between. CDR1 is SSHAT, CDR2 FNYEAQ, per germline (reference sequence). CDR3: CASSFSQGSEAFF. The CDR3 DNA is TGTGCCAGCAGCTTCTCGCAGGGGAGTGAAGCTTTCTTT.

The V call is TRBV27, the J call TRBJ2-7, with 12 bases matching TRBD2. Germline V gene lookup returns CDR1 MNHEY and CDR2 SMNVEV (reference sequence). The CDR3 consists of 18 residues. V lost 7 bases to trimming and J lost 2 bases; unmatched junction nucleotides: 15. The CDR3 is CASIPLGKLAGGTYEQYF. The CDR3, as DNA: TGTGCCAGCATTCCCCTGGGCAAACTAGCGGGGGGAACCTACGAGCAGTACTTC.

The chain carries TRBV6-6 and TRBJ1-1; D not certain. The CDR3 consists of 14 residues. Germline values: CDR1 MNHNY, CDR2 SVGAGI (reference sequence). V dropped 6 bases and J dropped 1 base, with 12 bases sitting between them. Here the CDR3 DNA reads TGTGCCAGCAGAGACGTGGGCGCGAACACTGAAGCTTTCTTT. It is translated as CASRDVGANTEAFF.

The chain carries TRBV11-2 and TRBJ1-3, with 7 positions matching TRBD1. V gave up 5 bases and J gave up 1 base; unmatched junction bases: 5. This CDR3 contains 15 residues. CDR1 SGHAT and CDR2 FQNNGV come from the germline V gene. CDR3 in amino acids: CASSLIRGSGNTIYF. The CDR3 DNA is TGTGCCAGCAGCCTCATCAGGGGGTCTGGAAACACCATATATTTT.

V and J are TRBV10-2 and TRBJ1-4; D remains ambiguous. The CDR3 is 14 residues long. Germline V gene lookup returns CDR1 WSHSY and CDR2 SAAADI. V was clipped by 6 bases and J by 0 bases, with 8 bases between them. The CDR3 region is CASRKGATNEKLFF. As DNA, the CDR3 is TGCGCCAGCAGGAAGGGAGCAACTAATGAAAAACTGTTTTTT.

This clone was counted only a few times. The V and J genes are TRBV5-1 and TRBJ2-1; TRBD1 matches at 8 bases. The CDR3 has 17 amino acids. CDR1 and CDR2 (germline): SGHRS, YFSETQ. V lost 4 bases and J lost 8; bases outside the gene matches: 17. CDR3 sequence reads: CASSPKPQGVALDEQFF. CDR3 nucleotides: TGCGCCAGCAGCCCTAAACCACAGGGGGTTGCGTTAGATGAGCAGTTCTTC.

J is TRBJ2-1 and V is TRBV5-1, with 8 nucleotides matching TRBD2. CDR1 and CDR2 from the germline V gene are SGHRS and YFSETQ. The CDR3 runs to 16 residues. Trimming at V came to 4 bases and at J to 6 bases, leaving 12 bases not matched to a gene. CDR3 DNA sequence: TGCGCCAGCAGCCACCAGCAACGGACTAGCCTCAATGAGCAGTTCTTC. Amino acid sequence: CASSHQQRTSLNEQFF.

The rearrangement joins TRBV19 to TRBJ2-7, with D perhaps matching TRBD1 (6 bases). Germline V gene lookup returns CDR1 LNHDA and CDR2 SQIVND (reference sequence). The CDR3 consists of 16 residues. The V end was cut by 2 bases, the J end by 2 bases, with 16 bases between. The CDR3 spells CASSIHIEQGPYEQYF. For the CDR3, the DNA is TGTGCCAGTAGTATACATATCGAACAGGGTCCCTACGAGCAGTACTTC.

The CDR3 protein is CASSPGTGLQPQHF. In nucleotides, the CDR3 is TGCGCCAGCAGCCCCGGGACAGGGCTCCAGCCCCAGCATTTT. V and J are TRBV5-1 and TRBJ1-5; 9 bases map to TRBD1. Looked up from germline, CDR1 is SGHRS and CDR2 is YFSETQ. CDR3 size: 14 residues. V lost 4 bases to trimming and J lost 7 bases; unmatched junction nucleotides: 6.

The rearrangement uses TRBV27 and TRBJ1-6, with 7 nucleotides matching TRBD1. Trimming removed 6 bases from V and 0 bases from J; junction bases left unmatched: 14. Germline CDR1 MNHEY, CDR2 SMNVEV (reference sequence). This CDR3 has 19 amino acids. CDR3 region: CASRRTGEWRASYNSPLHF. CDR3 sequence (DNA): TGTGCCAGCAGACGTACAGGGGAATGGCGGGCCTCCTATAATTCACCCCTCCACTTT.

The chain is built from TRBV7-2 and TRBJ1-1; TRBD1 agrees at 10 bases. J was trimmed by 1 base and V by 5 bases; bases with no gene match: 4. The CDR3 runs to 15 residues. Germline V lookup: CDR1 SGHTA, CDR2 FQGNSA. The CDR3 sequence is CASSAGQGGNTEAFF. In nucleotides, the CDR3 is TGTGCCAGCAGCGCCGGACAGGGGGGGAACACTGAAGCTTTCTTT.

This sequence joins TRBV30 and TRBJ2-7; D uncertain. CDR1 is GTSNPN, CDR2 SVGIG, per germline (reference sequence). The CDR3 is 11 amino acids. V was clipped by 5 bases and J by 3 bases, with 8 bases between them. The CDR3 DNA reads TGTGCCTGGTCGTTGTTCTACGAGCAGTACTTC. Translating it yields CAWSLFYEQYF.

The gene calls are TRBV18 and TRBJ1-2; D is undetermined. The CDR3 has 15 amino acids. V dropped 3 bases and J dropped 4 bases, with 15 bases sitting between them. CDR1 and CDR2 from the germline V gene are KGHSH and LQKENI. The CDR3: CASSPSSGIIYGYTF. The CDR3 nucleotides are TGTGCCAGCTCACCGTCGTCGGGGATTATCTATGGCTACACCTTC.

V usage is TRBV19 and J usage is TRBJ2-7; 7 bases are a match to TRBD1. The CDR3 runs 14 residues. Trimming took 1 base from V and 2 from J; bases not matched to a gene: 2. Looked up from germline, CDR1 is LNHDA and CDR2 is SQIVND (reference sequence). The CDR3 sequence is CASSIGTGAYEQYF. CDR3 coding DNA: TGTGCCAGTAGTATAGGGACAGGAGCCTACGAGCAGTACTTC.

The CDR3 protein is CASSESLLPSGGYNEQFF. CDR3 sequence (DNA): TGTGCCAGCAGTGAATCACTCCTCCCCTCAGGAGGATACAATGAGCAGTTCTTC. V gene TRBV6-1 combines with J gene TRBJ2-1; D perhaps matches TRBD2 (5 bases). This CDR3 spans 18 amino acids. Germline V gene lookup returns CDR1 MNHNS and CDR2 SASEGT. Trimming left V 2 bases short and J 4 bases short, with 21 bases between.

The chain employs TRBV28 and TRBJ1-2, with D hard to call. CDR3 length: 12 amino acids. Trimming removed 3 bases from V and 8 bases from J, with 10 bases in between. Germline V gene data show CDR1 as MDHEN and CDR2 as SYDVKM. CDR3 in DNA: TGTGCCAGCAGTTTTGTAAGAGTGGGCTACACCTTC. This translates into CASSFVRVGYTF.